A selection of T cell receptor beta chains follows, all from one sample in a study of blood T cells in healthy people across ages. TCRdb called the 5' RACE reads again in MiXCR, with one record for every CDR3 protein. The data contain 540,000 or so distinct CDR3 sequences, about 24% of them singletons. This same sample was also taken into another study, of T cells of mothers and their children.

Sequencing used blood. The source of these receptors is a boy aged 5-17 years in good health. Both conserved end residues are part of each CDR3. Each record gives: V gene, CDR3 protein.

v_gene: TRBV29-1; CDR3aa: CSVLGLAGAPGNEQFF
v_gene: TRBV20-1; CDR3aa: CSATERDRVIYEQYF
v_gene: TRBV5-6; CDR3aa: CASSLTSGGLSSTDTQYF
v_gene: TRBV6-1; CDR3aa: CASSEVLRDRVTGELFF
v_gene: TRBV6-5; CDR3aa: CASSDRGRGQETQYF
v_gene: TRBV5-1; CDR3aa: CASSSRLYNEQFF
v_gene: TRBV29-1; CDR3aa: CSSRGGPSGNTIYF
v_gene: TRBV6-6; CDR3aa: CASSRGQGEYEQYF
v_gene: TRBV28; CDR3aa: CASSPPDRTSTYEQYF
v_gene: TRBV7-2; CDR3aa: CASSLASQGRETQYF